This TCR beta chain is from a study of blood T cell repertoires in COVID-19. Across the whole study: The analysed material was cDNA or gDNA that came from T cells, B-cell-depleted T cells, or PBMCs.

Germline V gene sequence: CDR1 MNHEY, CDR2 SMNVEV (reference sequence). The J segment lost 1 base and the V segment lost 5 bases, leaving 5 bases of the junction unmatched. The CDR3 is made up of 15 amino acids. Original data processing: Nucleated cell counts were estimated from reference gene primer amplification. Only in-frame clones appear in the TCRdb table, and some are missing; sequencing was by immunoSEQ multiplex PCR. V and J calls and clone size follow that table, whereas D and trimming were derived from the DNA. The repertoire holds 180,000 or so clones, 85% seen once, with roughly 4.5% in the top ten. This clone was recorded a few times.

The receptor's source is a woman of 80 years or more with acute or convalescent COVID-19. The chain uses TRBV27 and TRBJ2-1; 7 nucleotides line up with TRBD2. Specimen: peripheral blood. The CDR3 DNA is TGTGCCAGCAGTCGAACTAGCGTTTCCTACAATGAGCAGTTCTTC. Its protein product is CASSRTSVSYNEQFF.